Each of the 18 T cell receptor beta chains below was sequenced from the same sample in a study of shared clonotypes between healthy human individuals. Sequencing was performed with immunoSEQ multiplex PCR; in TCRdb, only in-frame clones are kept and a portion is missing. The table shows about 450,000 clones, with roughly 85% occurring only once. Source material: PBMCs. The receptors were sampled from a woman in her forties in good health. Some clones in this sample may be carry-over from other donors' samples.

About this clone itself: The sample contains more than one DNA sequence encoding this CDR3. The genes are TRBV5-1 and TRBJ2-7, with TRBD2 identical over 7 bases. In germline, CDR1 is SGHRS, CDR2 YFSETQ. This CDR3 comprises 13 residues. V shed 5 bases and J 2 bases; nucleotides not matched to a gene: 4. The CDR3 nucleotides are TGCGCCAGCAGTCCCGGGACTACCTACGAGCAGTACTTC. This sequence encodes CASSPGTTYEQYF.

This clone was seen ten or more times. The sample contains more than one DNA sequence encoding this CDR3. The chain joins TRBV9 to TRBJ2-5; weak D call: TRBD2 (6 bases). Between the trimmed V and J ends, which lost 3 bases and 10 bases, there was a span of 19 bases. Per germline, CDR1 SGDLS and CDR2 YYNGEE. This CDR3 is 14 amino acids long. In DNA form, the CDR3 reads TGTGCCAGCAGCGCAAGACTAGTCATCAGAGACCAGTACTTC. Its translation is CASSARLVIRDQYF.

The chain combines TRBV7-2 with TRBJ2-7; no clear D. V was cut by 2 bases and J by 2 bases, with 10 bases left in between. The CDR3 is 14 residues long. From germline, CDR1 is SGHTA and CDR2 FQGNSA. CDR3 amino acids: CASSLLHRTYEQYF. DNA for the CDR3: TGTGCCAGCAGCTTATTGCACCGAACCTACGAGCAGTACTTC.

The J gene is TRBJ2-1, the V gene TRBV5-4, with D possibly TRBD2 on 6 matching bases. This CDR3 region has 13 residues. V lost 5 bases to trimming and J lost 5 bases, with 11 bases between them. CDR1 is SGHNT and CDR2 is YYREEE in the germline V gene (reference sequence). This CDR3 reads CASSRERNNEQFF. The DNA of the CDR3 is TGTGCCAGCAGTCGGGAGCGGAACAATGAGCAGTTCTTC.

V gene TRBV5-1 combines with J gene TRBJ2-7, with D hard to call. Germline V lookup: CDR1 SGHRS, CDR2 YFSETQ. This CDR3 contains 14 residues. V lost 0 bases and J lost 4, with 11 bases in between. CDR3 sequence: CASSLVSGPYEQYF. CDR3 coding DNA: TGCGCCAGCAGCTTGGTTTCCGGCCCGTACGAGCAGTACTTC.

The V gene is TRBV7-9, the J gene TRBJ2-5, with 8 bases matching TRBD1. The CDR3 spans 15 residues. The V gene end was trimmed by 5 bases and the J gene end by 7 bases; junction bases not matched to a gene: 12. The V gene's germline CDR1 is SEHNR and CDR2 FQNEAQ (reference sequence). The CDR3 is CASSPRDRPRWTQYF. The CDR3 DNA reads as TGTGCCAGCAGCCCCCGGGACAGGCCCAGATGGACCCAGTACTTC. The full variable domain, completed using reference TRBV7-9 and TRBJ2-5, is DTGVSQNPRHKITKRGQNVTFRCDPISEHNRLYWYRQTLGQGPEFLTYFQNEAQLEKSRLLSDRFSAERPKGSFSTLEIQRTEQGDSAMYLCASSPRDRPRWTQYFGPGTRLLVL.

This clone was recorded once. CDR3 nucleotides: TGTGCCAGCAGCCCCCAGCGGGGCTACAATGAGCAGTTCTTC. Its protein product is CASSPQRGYNEQFF. The chain recombines TRBV5-4 with TRBJ2-1; 7 bases are shared with TRBD2. The CDR3 runs to 14 residues. Germline CDR1 SGHNT, CDR2 YYREEE (reference sequence). V was clipped by 4 bases and J by 3 bases; unmatched bases: 4.

The V call is TRBV6-1, the J call TRBJ2-5; D call uncertain. This CDR3 region has 13 residues. Deletions cut 2 bases from V and 2 bases from J, with 6 bases between. The germline V gene encodes CDR1 MNHNS and CDR2 SASEGT. CDR3 nucleotides: TGTGCCAGCAGTGAAATACTTCAAGAGACCCAGTACTTC. Its translation is CASSEILQETQYF.

This chain joins TRBV5-4 and TRBJ2-1; TRBD2 matches 14 bases. Germline CDR1 and CDR2: SGHNT and YYREEE (reference sequence). The CDR3 contains 16 residues. The trim removed 3 bases at V and 5 bases at J, leaving 4 bases unmatched. CDR3 in DNA: TGTGCCAGCAGCTCTCCGACTAGCGGGAGGGACAATGAGCAGTTCTTC. This translates into CASSSPTSGRDNEQFF.

V and J are TRBV7-8 and TRBJ2-7, with TRBD1 matching over 8 bases. Germline V gene lookup returns CDR1 SGHVS and CDR2 FQNEAQ. V lost 5 bases, J lost 3 bases, and 18 bases stayed unmatched. CDR3 length: 18 amino acids. CDR3: CASSATGVGYPPFYEQYF. Written as DNA, the CDR3 is TGTGCCAGCAGCGCGACAGGGGTCGGGTACCCCCCCTTCTACGAGCAGTACTTC.

This clone was picked up many times. The chain couples TRBV2 to TRBJ1-4, with D unclear. This CDR3 comprises 14 residues. The germline gives CDR1 SNHLY, CDR2 FYNNEI. Trimming pared 7 bases from V and 8 bases from J, leaving 17 bases between. The CDR3 loop reads CASTRTDGGEKLFF. The DNA for the CDR3 is TGTGCCAGCACCAGGACGGACGGAGGGGAAAAACTGTTTTTT.

The chain employs TRBV30 and TRBJ2-7, with a possible D match to TRBD2 (6 bases). Trimming removed 0 bases at V and 5 bases at J, with 14 bases between. CDR1 is GTSNPN and CDR2 is SVGIG in the germline V gene (reference sequence). CDR3 size: 14 residues. The CDR3 DNA follows: TGTGCCTGGAGTGTACACGCGGGGACCGACGAGCAGTACTTC. Translating gives CAWSVHAGTDEQYF.

Ten or more counts support this clone. The CDR3 loop reads CATRTLGAEAFF. The CDR3 DNA reads as TGTGCCACCCGGACCTTAGGCGCTGAAGCTTTCTTT. This chain uses TRBV6-1 with TRBJ1-1; the D is unclear. Germline V gene sequence: CDR1 MNHNS, CDR2 SASEGT. With 10 bases removed from V and 6 bases from J, the gap between germline ends came to 15 bases. This CDR3 has 12 residues.

This chain uses TRBV2 with TRBJ2-1, with 12 bases fitting TRBD2. From germline, CDR1 is SNHLY and CDR2 FYNNEI. The CDR3 covers 16 residues. The J segment lost 7 bases and the V segment lost 4 bases, leaving 8 bases of the junction unmatched. DNA of the CDR3: TGTGCCAGCAGTGGGTCGACTAGCGGGAGACGAAATGAGCAGTTCTTC. Residues: CASSGSTSGRRNEQFF.

The chain has TRBV7-9 and TRBJ2-1, with D uncertain. V was shortened by 3 bases and J by 0 bases, with 6 bases between the two germline ends. This CDR3 region has 14 residues. Germline V gene sequence: CDR1 SEHNR, CDR2 FQNEAQ (reference sequence). In nucleotides, the CDR3 is TGTGCCAGCAGCTTGATAAGCTCCTACAATGAGCAGTTCTTC. It is translated as CASSLISSYNEQFF.

This chain connects TRBV28 to TRBJ1-4; no clear D gene. Germline-derived CDR1 and CDR2 are MDHEN and SYDVKM. The CDR3 is 15 amino acids. V was trimmed by 7 bases and J by 3 bases, leaving 15 bases between them. The CDR3 bases are TGTGCCAGCAAACGGGGTCGGTCCCCTAATGAAAAACTGTTTTTT. This gives the protein CASKRGRSPNEKLFF.

V and J are TRBV7-9 and TRBJ2-3; 9 nucleotides align to TRBD1. V was clipped by 5 bases and J by 5 bases; unmatched bases: 14. The CDR3 extends over 17 amino acids. Per germline, CDR1 SEHNR and CDR2 FQNEAQ (reference sequence). The CDR3 nucleotides read TGTGCCAGCAGCAAAGGGATCGCGGGACAGGGAATAGATACGCAGTATTTT. Translating it yields CASSKGIAGQGIDTQYF.

This chain uses TRBV19 with TRBJ2-1; maybe TRBD2 (6 bases). CDR1 LNHDA and CDR2 SQIVND come from the germline V gene (reference sequence). The CDR3 spans 15 residues. V was clipped by 3 bases and J by 1 base, with 10 bases between them. The CDR3 loop reads CASSIGGRSYNEQFF. DNA of the CDR3: TGTGCCAGTAGTATTGGTGGGAGGTCCTACAATGAGCAGTTCTTC.